This paragraph reports one TCR beta chain. In the study's own analysis: Quantification of nucleated cells was approximated via reference gene primer amplification. Produced via immunoSEQ multiplex PCR; TCRdb's table is partial and in-frame only. Clonal size and the V and J genes are those of that table, whereas D and trimming came from the DNA. Of 90,000 or so clones listed, 81% are singletons. The data are from a study of blood T cell repertoires in COVID-19. As for the study in general: The samples span acute and convalescent COVID-19 from the United States, Italy and Spain.

Germline V gene data show CDR1 as SGHKS and CDR2 as YYEKEE (reference sequence). Trimming removed 3 bases from V and 3 bases from J; junction bases left unmatched: 3. This CDR3 is built from 14 residues. The receptor's source is a man at least 80 years old with active or convalescent COVID-19. Sequencing was carried out using peripheral blood. The chain combines TRBV5-5 with TRBJ1-3, with 7 bases identical to TRBD1. The CDR3 region has the DNA TGTGCCAGCAGCTCGACAGGGTATGGAAACACCATATATTTT. Its protein product is CASSSTGYGNTIYF.